These 30 T cell receptor beta chains came from one sample sequenced in a study of tissue T cells after allogeneic stem cell transplantation. Assay: immunoSEQ multiplex PCR; the TCRdb copy retains only in-frame clones and omits some. The data hold 48,000 or so clones, with around 70% observed a single time. The specimen sequenced was sorted cells pooled from one or two spleens. The receptors come from a pool of C57BL/6 mice in good health.

As concerns this clone: Mouse gene names apply. The read ends 1 residue early relative to the CDR3; the germline J gene fills the gap. The J gene is TRBJ2-4, the V gene TRBV16; no clear D gene. The CDR3 sequence is 11 residues long. Germline loops: CDR1 SGHSA, CDR2 FRNQAP. V lost 8 bases and J 4 bases, leaving 7 bases between the germline ends. CDR3 DNA (partial): TGTGCAAGCCGCCAGAAAAACACCTTGTAC. Translated: CASRQKNTLY. In full, the CDR3 is CASRQKNTLYF.

Details on this clone: These gene names are mouse names. Read sequence stops 1 residue before the CDR3 end, and the germline J gene provides the missing end. V is TRBV12-1 and J is TRBJ2-7, with 11 bases aligning to TRBD2. The CDR3 has 13 amino acids. The trim removed 6 bases at V and 6 bases at J, leaving 6 bases unmatched. In germline, CDR1 is SGHSN, CDR2 HYEKVE. CDR3 region: CASTGGARGEQYF. The sequenced part of the CDR3 DNA is TGTGCCAGCACTGGGGGGGCGAGAGGTGAACAGTAC.

Concerning this clone itself: Genes and germline come from the mouse. The CDR3 end lies 1 residue beyond the end of the read and is filled in from the germline J gene. This rearrangement joins TRBV13-3 to TRBJ2-2, with D possibly matching TRBD1 (6 bases). CDR3 length: 15 residues. V was pared by 5 bases and J by 1 base, with 12 bases between. Per germline, CDR1 NNHDY and CDR2 SYVADS. CDR3: CASRNRDKNTGQLYF. The sequenced CDR3 bases are TGTGCCAGCAGAAACCGGGACAAAAACACCGGGCAGCTCTAC.

For this clone: Here the gene names and germline are mouse. From the germline J gene comes the end of the CDR3, since the read stops 1 residue before it. The sample contains more than one DNA sequence encoding this CDR3. The chain couples TRBV20 to TRBJ2-3, with a possible D match to TRBD2 (6 bases). V lost 0 bases and J lost 0, with 7 bases in between. This CDR3 spans 14 amino acids. Germline CDR1 reads GFQATS; CDR2 reads STVNSAI. The CDR3 protein is CGARDWGSAETLYF. CDR3 bases read: TGTGGTGCTAGGGACTGGGGTAGTGCAGAAACGCTGTAT.

As to this clone: The gene names given are mouse names. The observed sequence ends 1 residue before the CDR3 terminus, with the missing tail filled in from the germline J gene. Other DNA sequences in this specimen translate into the identical CDR3. The V and J genes are TRBV20 and TRBJ2-2, with D perhaps being TRBD1 or TRBD2 (5 bases each). The germline V and J ends were trimmed by 0 bases and 2 bases, with 7 bases remaining between them. CDR1 is GFQATS, CDR2 STVNSAI, per germline. There are 14 residues in the CDR3. CDR3 DNA (partial): TGTGGTGCTAGGGATCGGGGGAACACCGGGCAGCTCTAC. This gives the protein CGARDRGNTGQLY. The entire CDR3 sequence reads CGARDRGNTGQLYF.

Remarks on this clone: The gene names given are mouse names. From the germline J gene comes the end of the CDR3, since the read stops 1 residue before it. This specimen includes other DNA sequences encoding the same CDR3. The chain employs TRBV3 and TRBJ1-2, with a possible D match to TRBD1 (6 bases). The CDR3 length is 14 residues. Germline values: CDR1 SNHLY, CDR2 FYNGKV (reference sequence). V dropped 1 base and J dropped 2 bases, with 8 bases sitting between them. The covered CDR3 bases are TGTGCCAGCAGCTTAGACAGGGCGAACTCCGACTACACC. It is translated as CASSLDRANSDYT. The CDR3 in full is CASSLDRANSDYTF.

This clone was seen a handful of times. Gene and germline names: mouse. With the read ending 1 residue before the CDR3 end, the germline J gene is used to fill in that end. The rearrangement uses TRBV5 and TRBJ2-7; the D gene is possibly TRBD2 (5 bases). V lost 1 base to trimming and J lost 0 bases, with 10 bases between them. Germline V gene lookup returns CDR1 LGHNA and CDR2 YNLKQL (reference sequence). The CDR3 contains 15 residues. CDR3 DNA (partial): TGTGCCAGCAGCCAAGCTGGGAGGAGCTCCTATGAACAGTAC. It is translated as CASSQAGRSSYEQY. The full CDR3 sequence reads CASSQAGRSSYEQYF.

Note on this clone: All gene names here are mouse names. Coverage ceases 1 residue before the CDR3 finishes, and the germline J gene fills in the end. The rearrangement uses TRBV5 and TRBJ2-1; 9 bases match TRBD1. The trim removed 3 bases at V and 6 bases at J, leaving 6 bases unmatched. The germline V gene encodes CDR1 LGHNA and CDR2 YNLKQL (reference sequence). The CDR3 runs 15 residues. CDR3 sequence: CASSQRTGDGAEQFF. Partial CDR3 DNA: TGTGCCAGCAGCCAGAGGACAGGGGATGGTGCTGAGCAGTTC.

In the case of this clone: Gene names refer to mouse genes. From the germline J gene comes the end of the CDR3, since the read stops 1 residue before it. This chain links TRBV29 with TRBJ2-5; 11 nucleotides match TRBD1. Trimming removed 4 bases from V and 3 bases from J; junction bases left unmatched: 3. The CDR3 consists of 15 residues. The germline V gene has CDR1 MSHET and CDR2 SYDVDS. This CDR3 reads CASSSRDRGQDTQYF. The sequenced CDR3 bases are TGTGCTAGCAGTTCCCGGGACAGGGGGCAAGACACCCAGTAC.

As concerns this clone: The gene names here belong to mouse. The sequence runs out 1 residue before the end of the CDR3; the remainder is reconstructed from the germline J gene. The chain is built from TRBV12-1 and TRBJ1-3, with a tentative D call TRBD1 (6 bases). This CDR3 comprises 16 residues. The V and J ends lost 4 bases and 4 bases respectively, with 19 bases between them. Germline V CDR1 and CDR2: SGHSN, HYEKVE. Here the CDR3 reads CASSWARGAEGNTLYF. CDR3 bases read: TGTGCCAGCTCCTGGGCTCGGGGGGCTGAAGGAAATACGCTCTAT.

Regarding this clone: Gene names and germline match the mouse. The read terminates 1 residue before the CDR3 end, so the remaining end is supplied by the germline J gene. The V gene is TRBV16, the J gene TRBJ2-5, with 10 nucleotides matching TRBD2. The CDR3 contains 14 residues. Germline CDR1 is SGHSA and CDR2 is FRNQAP. J lost 5 bases, V lost 3 bases, and 2 bases had no gene match. CDR3 DNA, as far as it was read: TGTGCAAGCAGCTTCTGGGGGGGCGGAGACACCCAGTAC. This translates into CASSFWGGGDTQY. The complete CDR3 protein is CASSFWGGGDTQYF. The full variable domain, rest sourced from reference TRBV16 and TRBJ2-5, is NAGVIQTPRHKVTGKGQEATLWCEPISGHSAVFWYRQTIVQGLEFLTYFRNQAPIDDSGMPKERFSAQMPNQSHSTLKIQSTQPQDSAVYLCASSFWGGGDTQYFGPGTRLLVL.

In the case of this clone: The gene symbols are mouse symbols. Read data end 1 residue before the CDR3 end; the end is taken from the germline J gene. The chain recombines TRBV13-1 with TRBJ1-3; D unclear. Germline loops: CDR1 NSHNY, CDR2 SYGAGN. V shed 2 bases and J shed 2 bases, with 8 bases lying between them. CDR3 length: 14 amino acids. The CDR3 reads CASSEKRAGNTLYF. The DNA read from the CDR3 is TGTGCCAGCAGTGAAAAAAGGGCTGGAAATACGCTCTAT.

Points on this clone: Gene names refer to mouse genes. The sequence runs out 1 residue before the end of the CDR3; the remainder is reconstructed from the germline J gene. The chain uses TRBV13-3 and TRBJ2-7; 12 bases are shared with TRBD2. CDR1 and CDR2 (germline): NNHDY, SYVADS. Unmatched junction bases numbered 3, after V lost 5 bases and J lost 0 bases. CDR3 size: 15 residues. The DNA read from the CDR3 is TGTGCCAGCAGAGGGACTGGGGGGAGCTCCTATGAACAGTAC. Its protein product is CASRGTGGSSYEQY. The entire CDR3 is CASRGTGGSSYEQYF.

A note on this clone: Gene names denote mouse genes. Read data end 1 residue before the CDR3 end; the end is taken from the germline J gene. The chain carries TRBV3 and TRBJ2-3, with no clear D. This CDR3 comprises 14 residues. The V gene lost 1 base and the J gene lost 0 bases, with 5 bases spanning the gap. Germline CDR1 reads SNHLY; CDR2 reads FYNGKV (reference sequence). The DNA read from the CDR3 is TGTGCCAGCAGCTTAGACAATAGTGCAGAAACGCTGTAT. Its protein is CASSLDNSAETLY. The whole CDR3 sequence is CASSLDNSAETLYF.

Regarding this clone: Gene names are mouse gene names. Different DNA sequences within this sample yield the same CDR3. The CDR3 spells CASSLGQGYAEQFF. The sequenced part of the CDR3 DNA is TGTGCCAGCTCTCTGGGACAGGGGTATGCTGAGCAGTTC. The rearrangement uses TRBV12-1 and TRBJ2-1; 10 bases map to TRBD1. The read falls 1 residue short of the CDR3 end, and the missing part is taken from the germline J gene. With 1 base clipped from V and 4 bases from J, the junction kept 0 bases outside the gene matches. There are 14 residues in the CDR3. Germline CDR1 and CDR2: SGHSN and HYEKVE.

A note on this clone: Mouse gene names and germline throughout. The read ends 1 residue before the CDR3 terminus; that terminus is restored from the germline J gene. The chain couples TRBV31 to TRBJ2-2; D is unclear. Germline CDR1 and CDR2: GKSSPN and SITVG. CDR3 length: 15 residues. Trimming removed 0 bases from V and 4 bases from J, with 12 bases in between. CDR3 in amino acids: CAWSLTQTGTGQLYF. Partial CDR3 DNA: TGTGCCTGGAGTCTAACGCAGACGGGCACCGGGCAGCTCTAC.

A remark on this clone: Gene names are the mouse ones. The missing CDR3 end, 1 residue past where the read stops, is filled in from the germline J gene. V usage is TRBV20 and J usage is TRBJ2-7, with 11 positions matching TRBD1. CDR3 length: 14 residues. Looked up from germline, CDR1 is GFQATS and CDR2 is STVNSAI. V lost 7 bases to trimming and J lost 2 bases; unmatched junction nucleotides: 7. CDR3 DNA, as far as it was read: TGTGGTGTTTGGGACAGGGGGGTTACCTATGAACAGTAC. Translated: CGVWDRGVTYEQY. The complete CDR3 reads CGVWDRGVTYEQYF.

This clone was counted only a few times. Gene names refer to mouse genes. The CDR3: CASSSRQGFSYEQYF. Partial CDR3 DNA: TGTGCCAGCTCCTCTCGACAGGGTTTCTCCTATGAACAGTAC. The V gene is TRBV12-1, the J gene TRBJ2-7; TRBD1 agrees at 7 bases. The sequenced fragment ends 1 residue before the CDR3 boundary, so the rest is inferred from the germline J gene. V shed 4 bases and J 0 bases; nucleotides not matched to a gene: 8. In germline, CDR1 is SGHSN, CDR2 HYEKVE. The CDR3 spans 15 residues.

Of note for this clone: Here the gene names and germline are mouse. The CDR3 goes on 1 residue after the read ends, and that part is filled in from the germline J gene. Other DNA sequences in this specimen translate into the identical CDR3. The J gene is TRBJ2-5, the V gene TRBV5; TRBD2 might be the D (6 bases). This CDR3 region has 14 residues. Germline CDR1 reads LGHNA; CDR2 reads YNLKQL (reference sequence). V was trimmed by 4 bases and J by 0 bases, leaving 8 bases between them. CDR3 residues: CASSPWGNQDTQYF. CDR3 DNA (partial): TGTGCCAGCAGCCCCTGGGGTAACCAAGACACCCAGTAC.

About this clone: Mouse names are used for the genes. The read is 1 residue too short to cover the CDR3 end, so that end is filled in from the germline J gene. This chain connects TRBV3 to TRBJ1-5; TRBD1 matches 8 bases. From germline, CDR1 is SNHLY and CDR2 FYNGKV (reference sequence). V lost 3 bases and J lost 6; bases outside the gene matches: 1. The CDR3 runs 13 residues. CDR3 amino acids: CASSLDRAQAPLF. The sequenced CDR3 bases are TGTGCCAGCAGCTTGGACAGGGCCCAGGCTCCGCTT.

Regarding this clone: The gene names here belong to mouse. The sequenced fragment ends 1 residue before the CDR3 boundary, so the rest is inferred from the germline J gene. The rearrangement joins TRBV16 to TRBJ1-1, with D unclear. Germline V gene data show CDR1 as SGHSA and CDR2 as FRNQAP. This CDR3 spans 13 amino acids. V lost 2 bases and J 7 bases, leaving 11 bases between the germline ends. Incomplete CDR3 DNA: TGTGCAAGCAGCTTATTGGGCCAGAAAGAAGTCTTC. Translation gives CASSLLGQKEVF. The whole CDR3 is CASSLLGQKEVFF. Full variable domain (remainder filled in from reference TRBV16 and TRBJ1-1): NAGVIQTPRHKVTGKGQEATLWCEPISGHSAVFWYRQTIVQGLEFLTYFRNQAPIDDSGMPKERFSAQMPNQSHSTLKIQSTQPQDSAVYLCASSLLGQKEVFFGKGTRLTVV.

As concerns this clone: Gene names follow the mouse nomenclature. The read is 1 residue too short to cover the CDR3 end, so that end is filled in from the germline J gene. The chain combines TRBV17 with TRBJ2-1; 8 nucleotides match TRBD2. V lost 5 bases, J lost 1 base, and 4 bases stayed unmatched. The germline V gene encodes CDR1 MNHDT and CDR2 YYDKIL. This CDR3 region has 15 residues. Partial CDR3 DNA: TGTGCTAGCAGTTTACTGGGGGAAAACTATGCTGAGCAGTTC. Translated: CASSLLGENYAEQF. The whole CDR3 region reads CASSLLGENYAEQFF.

Worth noting for this clone: Genes and germline are mouse. Coverage ceases 1 residue before the CDR3 finishes, and the germline J gene fills in the end. The V and J genes are TRBV5 and TRBJ2-1; TRBD2 aligns across 10 bases. CDR3 length equals 15 residues. Trimming at V came to 1 base and at J to 6 bases, leaving 3 bases not matched to a gene. CDR1 and CDR2 (germline): LGHNA, YNLKQL (reference sequence). The part of the CDR3 DNA that was read is TGTGCCAGCAGCCAAGCCCTGGGGGGGCGTGCTGAGCAGTTC. It translates to CASSQALGGRAEQF. The full CDR3 reads CASSQALGGRAEQFF.

To note about this clone: Gene and germline names: mouse. With the read ending 1 residue before the CDR3 end, the germline J gene is used to fill in that end. The chain joins TRBV19 to TRBJ1-6, with TRBD1 matching over 7 bases. TRBJ1-6 is designated an ORF whose function remains uncertain. The CDR3 sequence is 14 residues long. The trim removed 1 base at V and 7 bases at J, leaving 2 bases unmatched. Germline assignment: CDR1 FNHDT and CDR2 SITEND (reference sequence). The CDR3 reads CASSIRGRNSPLYF. Incomplete CDR3 DNA: TGTGCCAGCAGTATAAGGGGGCGAAATTCGCCCCTCTAC.

On this clone: The genes are named according to mouse. From the germline J gene comes the end of the CDR3, since the read stops 1 residue before it. The V call is TRBV15, the J call TRBJ2-7; no clear D gene. The V gene lost 4 bases and the J gene lost 3 bases, with 10 bases spanning the gap. The CDR3 length is 13 residues. CDR1 and CDR2 from the germline V gene are SGHND and FRSKSL. The DNA read from the CDR3 is TGTGCCAGCAGTTCCCTCGACAACTATGAACAGTAC. Amino acid sequence: CASSSLDNYEQY. In full, the CDR3 is CASSSLDNYEQYF.

A note on this clone: Gene names denote mouse genes. The read comes to an end 1 residue before the CDR3 does, leaving the germline J gene to fill in the end. V gene TRBV31 combines with J gene TRBJ1-3; possible D gene TRBD1, 5 bases. The V gene lost 0 bases and the J gene lost 3 bases, with 9 bases spanning the gap. This CDR3 is built from 14 residues. Germline V lookup: CDR1 GKSSPN, CDR2 SITVG. The CDR3 protein is CAWSLGDFGNTLYF. The sequenced CDR3 bases are TGTGCCTGGAGTCTAGGGGATTTTGGAAATACGCTCTAT.

This clone was seen once. These gene names are mouse names. The read gets to within 1 residue of the CDR3 end, and the germline J gene fills in the rest. Other DNA sequences within the sample encode an identical CDR3. The rearrangement uses TRBV12-1 and TRBJ1-4, with D possibly matching TRBD1 (5 bases). The V and J ends lost 2 bases and 4 bases respectively, with 10 bases between them. Germline lookup yields CDR1 SGHSN and CDR2 HYEKVE. The CDR3 consists of 14 residues. The part of the CDR3 DNA that was read is TGTGCCAGCTCTCCCGGACAACTCAACGAAAGATTATTT. Its translation: CASSPGQLNERLF. The entire CDR3 sequence reads CASSPGQLNERLFF.

A note on this clone: Gene labels here are mouse ones. The covered CDR3 bases are TGTGCCAGTCGGGGGGGGCGCTCCTATGAACAGTAC. Translation gives CASRGGRSYEQY. Given in full, the CDR3 is CASRGGRSYEQYF. The chain uses TRBV12-1 and TRBJ2-7; TRBD2 agrees at 8 bases. Read coverage stops 1 residue before the CDR3 terminus; the germline J gene supplies the remainder. CDR3 length: 13 residues. V lost 7 bases and J lost 0; bases outside the gene matches: 4. From germline, CDR1 is SGHSN and CDR2 HYEKVE.

To note about this clone: The genes and germline here are from mouse. The CDR3 end falls 1 residue outside the read, so it is completed with the germline J gene. The chain links TRBV13-3 to TRBJ2-4; TRBD2 aligns across 10 bases. CDR1 and CDR2 from the germline V gene are NNHDY and SYVADS. The ends lost 2 bases at V and 8 bases at J; junction bases unmatched: 8. The CDR3 spans 15 residues. The covered CDR3 bases are TGTGCCAGCAGTGAAGGCTGGGGGGGCGCGGGCACCTTGTAC. Translation: CASSEGWGGAGTLY. The whole CDR3 protein reads CASSEGWGGAGTLYF.

To note about this clone: The listed genes are named as in mouse. The CDR3 is cut off 1 residue early in the read; its end comes from the germline J gene. The chain employs TRBV2 and TRBJ2-5; D remains unclear. The CDR3 has 14 residues. The V end lost 0 bases, the J end lost 5 bases, and 9 bases lay between the germline ends. In germline, CDR1 is LGHNA, CDR2 YSYQKL. CDR3 residues: CASSQELSPDTQYF. Incomplete CDR3 DNA: TGTGCCAGCAGCCAAGAACTCAGCCCAGACACCCAGTAC.